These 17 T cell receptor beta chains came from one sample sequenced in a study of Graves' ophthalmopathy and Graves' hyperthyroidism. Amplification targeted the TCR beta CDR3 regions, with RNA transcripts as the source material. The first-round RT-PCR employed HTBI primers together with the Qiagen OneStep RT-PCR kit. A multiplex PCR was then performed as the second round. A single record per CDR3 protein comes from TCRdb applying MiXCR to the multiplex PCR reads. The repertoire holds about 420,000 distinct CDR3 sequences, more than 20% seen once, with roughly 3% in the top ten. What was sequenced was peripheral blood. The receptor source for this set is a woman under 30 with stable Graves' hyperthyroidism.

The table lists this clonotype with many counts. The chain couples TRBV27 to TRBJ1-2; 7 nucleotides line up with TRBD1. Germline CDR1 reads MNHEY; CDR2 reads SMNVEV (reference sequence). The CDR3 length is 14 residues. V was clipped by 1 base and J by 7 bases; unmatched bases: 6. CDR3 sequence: CASSLYGTASGYTF. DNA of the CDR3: TGTGCCAGCAGTTTATACGGGACAGCGAGTGGCTACACCTTC.

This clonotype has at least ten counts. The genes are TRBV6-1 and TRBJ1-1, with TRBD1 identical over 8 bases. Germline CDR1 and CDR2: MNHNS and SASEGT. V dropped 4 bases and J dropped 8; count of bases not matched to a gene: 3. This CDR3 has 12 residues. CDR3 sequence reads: CASSGDRGEAFF. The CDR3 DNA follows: TGTGCCAGCAGTGGAGACAGGGGAGAAGCTTTCTTT.

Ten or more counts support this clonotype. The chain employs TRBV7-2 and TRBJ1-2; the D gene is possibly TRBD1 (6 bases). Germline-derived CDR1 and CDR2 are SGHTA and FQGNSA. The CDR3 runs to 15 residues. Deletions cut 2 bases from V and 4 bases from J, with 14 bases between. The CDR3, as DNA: TGTGCCAGCAGCTTACCCCCGGGGGCGACCTATGGCTACACCTTC. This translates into CASSLPPGATYGYTF. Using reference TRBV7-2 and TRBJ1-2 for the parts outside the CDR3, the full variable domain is GAGVSQSPSNKVTEKGKDVELRCDPISGHTALYWYRQSLGQGLEFLIYFQGNSAPDKSGLPSDRFSAERTGGSVSTLTIQRTQQEDSAVYLCASSLPPGATYGYTFGSGTRLTVV.

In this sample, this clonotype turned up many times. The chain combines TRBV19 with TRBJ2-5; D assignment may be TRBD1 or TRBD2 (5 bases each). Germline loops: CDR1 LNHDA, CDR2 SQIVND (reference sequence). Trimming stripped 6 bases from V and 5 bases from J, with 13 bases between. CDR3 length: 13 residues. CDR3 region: CASRSGRGETQYF. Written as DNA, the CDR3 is TGTGCCAGTAGGAGCGGAAGGGGCGAGACCCAGTACTTC.

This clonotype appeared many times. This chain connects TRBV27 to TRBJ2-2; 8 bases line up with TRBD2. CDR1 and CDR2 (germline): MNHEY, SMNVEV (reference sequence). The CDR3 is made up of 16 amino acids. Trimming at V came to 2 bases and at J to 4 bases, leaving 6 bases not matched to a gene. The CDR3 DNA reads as TGTGCCAGCAGTTTAGGGGGCGGGAGGTCCACCGGGGAGCTGTTTTTT. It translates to CASSLGGGRSTGELFF.

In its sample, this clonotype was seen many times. The CDR3: CSALIAGDGREQYF. The CDR3 DNA sequence: TGCAGTGCGCTTATAGCGGGAGATGGCAGGGAGCAGTACTTC. The chain combines TRBV20-1 with TRBJ2-7; 9 bases map to TRBD2. CDR1 DFQATT and CDR2 SNEGSKA come from the germline V gene (reference sequence). The J segment lost 7 bases and the V segment lost 6 bases, leaving 13 bases of the junction unmatched. This CDR3 comprises 14 residues.

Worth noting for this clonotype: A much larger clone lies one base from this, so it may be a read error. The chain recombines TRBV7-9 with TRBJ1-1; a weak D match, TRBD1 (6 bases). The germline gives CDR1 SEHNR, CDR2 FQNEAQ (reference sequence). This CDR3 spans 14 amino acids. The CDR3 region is CVSRRRGPNTEAFF. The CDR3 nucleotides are TGTGTCAGCAGGCGACGGGGGCCGAACACTGAAGCTTTCTTT.

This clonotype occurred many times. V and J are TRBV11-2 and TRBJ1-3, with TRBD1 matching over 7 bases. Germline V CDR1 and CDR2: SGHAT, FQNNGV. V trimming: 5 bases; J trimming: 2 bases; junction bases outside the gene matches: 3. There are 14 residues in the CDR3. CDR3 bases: TGTGCCAGCAGCCAACAGGGGACTGGAAACACCATATATTTT. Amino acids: CASSQQGTGNTIYF.

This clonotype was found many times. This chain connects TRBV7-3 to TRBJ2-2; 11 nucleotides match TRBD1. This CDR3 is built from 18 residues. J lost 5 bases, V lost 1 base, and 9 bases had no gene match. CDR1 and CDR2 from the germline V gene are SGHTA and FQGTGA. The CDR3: CASSLSAGTGGSTGELFF. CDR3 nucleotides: TGTGCCAGCAGCTTAAGTGCGGGGACAGGGGGATCAACCGGGGAGCTGTTTTTT.

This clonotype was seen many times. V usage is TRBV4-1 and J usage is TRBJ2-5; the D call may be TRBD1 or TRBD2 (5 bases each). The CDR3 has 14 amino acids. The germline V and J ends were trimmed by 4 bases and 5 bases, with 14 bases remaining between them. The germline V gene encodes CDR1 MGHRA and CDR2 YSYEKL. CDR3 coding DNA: TGCGCCAGCAGCCCGGGGACGATCCGGGAGACCCAGTACTTC. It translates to CASSPGTIRETQYF.

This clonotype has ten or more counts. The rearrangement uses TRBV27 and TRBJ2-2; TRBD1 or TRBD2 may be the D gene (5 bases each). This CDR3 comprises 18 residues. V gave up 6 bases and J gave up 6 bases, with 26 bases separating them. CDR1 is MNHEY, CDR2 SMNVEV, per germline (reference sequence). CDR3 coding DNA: TGTGCCAGCAGAGGGGCCGCCGGGGAACGGGGCCTTCCCGGGGAGCTGTTTTTT. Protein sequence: CASRGAAGERGLPGELFF.

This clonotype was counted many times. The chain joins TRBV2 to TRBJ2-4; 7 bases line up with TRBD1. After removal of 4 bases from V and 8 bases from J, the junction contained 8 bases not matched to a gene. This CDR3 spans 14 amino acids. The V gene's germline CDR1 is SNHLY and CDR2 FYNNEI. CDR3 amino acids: CASSGDRVLDIQYF. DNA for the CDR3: TGTGCCAGCAGTGGAGACAGGGTTCTTGACATTCAGTACTTC.

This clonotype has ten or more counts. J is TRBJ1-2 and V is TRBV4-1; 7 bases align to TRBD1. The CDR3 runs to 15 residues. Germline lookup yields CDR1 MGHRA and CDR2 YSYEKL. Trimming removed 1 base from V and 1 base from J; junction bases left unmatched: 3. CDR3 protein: CASSQVGQDNYGYTF. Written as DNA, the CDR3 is TGCGCCAGCAGCCAAGTCGGACAGGATAACTATGGCTACACCTTC.

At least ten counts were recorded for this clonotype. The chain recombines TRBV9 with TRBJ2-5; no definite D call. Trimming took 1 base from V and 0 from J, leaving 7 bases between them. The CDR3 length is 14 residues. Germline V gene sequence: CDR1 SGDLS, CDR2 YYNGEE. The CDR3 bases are TGTGCCAGCAGCGTATTTTCCGACCAAGAGACCCAGTACTTC. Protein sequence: CASSVFSDQETQYF.

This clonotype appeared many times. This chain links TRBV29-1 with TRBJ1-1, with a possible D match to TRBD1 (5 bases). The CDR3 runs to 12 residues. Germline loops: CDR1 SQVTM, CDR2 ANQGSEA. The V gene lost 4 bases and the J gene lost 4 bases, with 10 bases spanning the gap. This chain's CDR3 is CSVGGLGTEAFF. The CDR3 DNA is TGCAGCGTTGGGGGCTTGGGCACTGAAGCTTTCTTT. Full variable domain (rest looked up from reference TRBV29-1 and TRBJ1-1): SAVISQKPSRDICQRGTSLTIQCQVDSQVTMMFWYRQQPGQSLTLIATANQGSEATYESGFVIDKFPISRPNLTFSTLTVSNMSPEDSSIYLCSVGGLGTEAFFGQGTRLTVV.

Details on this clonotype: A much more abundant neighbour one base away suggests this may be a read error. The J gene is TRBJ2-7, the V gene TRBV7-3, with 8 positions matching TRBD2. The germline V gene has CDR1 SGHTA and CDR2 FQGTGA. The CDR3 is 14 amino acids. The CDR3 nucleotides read TGTGCCAGCAGCCTGGGGGGCGGGAGGAGCGAGGAGTACTTC. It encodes CASSLGGGRSEEYF.

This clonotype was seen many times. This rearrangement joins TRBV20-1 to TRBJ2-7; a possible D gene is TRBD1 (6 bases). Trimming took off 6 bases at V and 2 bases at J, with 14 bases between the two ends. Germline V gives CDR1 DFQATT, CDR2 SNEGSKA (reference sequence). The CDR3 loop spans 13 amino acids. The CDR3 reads CSATRGGTYEQYF. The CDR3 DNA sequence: TGCAGTGCCACCAGGGGCGGAACCTACGAGCAGTACTTC.